One and the same sample provided the 15 T cell receptor beta chains below, sequenced in a study of response to subunit inactivated influenza vaccine. One entry per CDR3 protein, called by TCRdb with MiXCR from the RT-PCR reads. The sample carries 550,000 to 800,000 distinct CDR3 sequences, about 15% recorded once. Sequences were derived from PBMCs from blood, sampled less than 13 days after vaccination. The receptors were gathered from a man in his forties or fifties who received an inactivated influenza vaccine.

V and J are TRBV20-1 and TRBJ2-3; possible D gene TRBD2, 5 bases. The germline V gene has CDR1 DFQATT and CDR2 SNEGSKA (reference sequence). This CDR3 spans 12 amino acids. Trimming took off 7 bases at V and 2 bases at J, with 10 bases between the two ends. The DNA of the CDR3 is TGCAGTGTTACTAGAAACACAGATACGCAGTATTTT. Its translation is CSVTRNTDTQYF.

The V gene is TRBV5-5, the J gene TRBJ2-3; D might be TRBD2 (7 bases). CDR3 length: 16 residues. V was pared by 4 bases and J by 0 bases, with 15 bases between. The germline V gene has CDR1 SGHKS and CDR2 YYEKEE (reference sequence). For the CDR3, the DNA is TGTGCCAGCAGCCGGGGGGCGACACCTAGCACAGATACGCAGTATTTT. The encoded protein is CASSRGATPSTDTQYF.

The chain combines TRBV12-3 or TRBV12-4 with TRBJ2-2; 7 bases map to TRBD2. This CDR3 region has 15 residues. The ends lost 1 base at V and 6 bases at J; junction bases unmatched: 5. For the CDR3, the DNA is TGTGCCAGCAGTTTAGGCGGGAGTGGAGCCGGGGAGCTGTTTTTT. Its protein is CASSLGGSGAGELFF.

This clonotype appeared many times. The rearrangement uses TRBV7-2 and TRBJ2-3, with 13 nucleotides matching TRBD2. V lost 4 bases, J lost 2 bases, and 3 bases stayed unmatched. The CDR3 sequence is 16 residues long. The germline gives CDR1 SGHTA, CDR2 FQGNSA. The CDR3 spells CASSSGLAGITDTQYF. The CDR3 region has the DNA TGTGCCAGCAGCTCGGGACTAGCGGGGATCACAGATACGCAGTATTTT.

This chain links TRBV6-5 with TRBJ1-1; a possible D gene is TRBD1 (5 bases). The CDR3 contains 12 residues. The germline V gene has CDR1 MNHEY and CDR2 SVGAGI. V was pared by 2 bases and J by 8 bases, with 9 bases between. CDR3 residues: CASSYGGREAFF. For the CDR3, the DNA is TGTGCCAGCAGTTACGGGGGAAGGGAAGCTTTCTTT.

The table lists this clonotype with a few counts. CDR3: CASSRRAGGNEQFF. The CDR3 region has the DNA TGTGCCAGCAGCAGGAGGGCCGGGGGAAATGAGCAGTTCTTC. V and J are TRBV12-3 or TRBV12-4 and TRBJ2-1; weak D call: TRBD2 (6 bases). The length of the CDR3 is 14 residues. Trimming shortened V by 6 bases and J by 7 bases, and 16 bases separated the two germline ends.

This clonotype has at least ten counts. J is TRBJ1-5 and V is TRBV6-6; D is uncertain. V lost 6 bases and J 1 base, leaving 7 bases between the germline ends. Per germline, CDR1 MNHNY and CDR2 SVGAGI (reference sequence). The CDR3 is made up of 13 amino acids. In DNA, the CDR3 is TGTGCCAGCAGGATCGACAGCAATCAGCCCCAGCATTTT. It translates to CASRIDSNQPQHF.

The chain carries TRBV18 and TRBJ2-7; 7 nucleotides align to TRBD1. CDR1 is KGHSH and CDR2 is LQKENI in the germline V gene. J gave up 4 bases and V 5 bases, and 14 bases lay outside the gene matches. This CDR3 region has 16 residues. As DNA, the CDR3 is TGTGCCAGCTCAGAGAGGGGGCCCACCTTCTTTTACGAGCAGTACTTC. Its translation is CASSERGPTFFYEQYF.

This clonotype was seen more than once but under ten times. The V and J genes are TRBV11-2 and TRBJ2-2; D not certain. The CDR3 sequence is 14 residues long. Between the trimmed V and J ends, which lost 6 bases and 3 bases, there was a span of 11 bases. The germline gives CDR1 SGHAT, CDR2 FQNNGV. DNA of the CDR3: TGTGCCAGCAGGTCTCGGGCTTACACCGGGGAGCTGTTTTTT. Its translation is CASRSRAYTGELFF.

This clonotype was seen at least ten times. The J gene is TRBJ2-3, the V gene TRBV12-3 or TRBV12-4; 11 bases fit TRBD2. With V trimmed by 2 bases and J by 4 bases, 2 bases remained unmatched. The CDR3 has 15 amino acids. Here the CDR3 reads CASSLTSGSPDTQYF. CDR3 DNA: TGTGCCAGCAGTTTAACTAGCGGGAGTCCAGATACGCAGTATTTT.

This clonotype was seen a few times. The rearrangement joins TRBV5-1 to TRBJ1-1, with 8 bases matching TRBD1. J gave up 5 bases and V 4 bases, and 10 bases lay outside the gene matches. Germline CDR1 is SGHRS and CDR2 is YFSETQ. The CDR3 spans 15 residues. The CDR3 protein is CASSPRTGFVTEAFF. CDR3 DNA sequence: TGCGCCAGCAGCCCGCGGACAGGGTTCGTTACTGAAGCTTTCTTT.

This clonotype turned up a few times. The V gene is TRBV6-5, the J gene TRBJ2-3; 12 bases are a match to TRBD2. The CDR3 spans 16 residues. The V segment lost 0 bases and the J segment 3 bases; nucleotides outside the gene matches: 1. Germline V gene data show CDR1 as MNHEY and CDR2 as SVGAGI. The CDR3: CASSYSLAGGTDTQYF. The CDR3 DNA reads TGTGCCAGCAGTTACTCGCTAGCGGGAGGGACAGATACGCAGTATTTT.

This chain links TRBV20-1 with TRBJ2-7, with no clear D. Germline V CDR1 and CDR2: DFQATT, SNEGSKA (reference sequence). The CDR3 is 14 amino acids. Trimming left V 2 bases short and J 6 bases short, with 17 bases between. Written as DNA, the CDR3 is TGCAGTGCTAGATCCACACAGTCACTCTTCGAGCAGTACTTC. Amino acid sequence: CSARSTQSLFEQYF.

A few counts support this clonotype. This chain connects TRBV2 to TRBJ2-1, with 7 bases that match TRBD2. V lost 2 bases and J lost 7; bases outside the gene matches: 5. The CDR3 sequence is 14 residues long. Germline V gene data show CDR1 as SNHLY and CDR2 as FYNNEI. As DNA, the CDR3 is TGTGCCAGCAGTGAACAGCGACTAGCAAATGAGCAGTTCTTC. Its protein is CASSEQRLANEQFF.

The J gene is TRBJ2-3, the V gene TRBV6-2 or TRBV6-3; a possible D gene is TRBD1 (5 bases). Germline V gene sequence: CDR1 MNHEY, CDR2 SVGEGT. Trimming left V 1 base short and J 3 bases short, with 14 bases between. This CDR3 spans 16 amino acids. CDR3 sequence (DNA): TGTGCCAGCAGTTACTTAACAGAATACAGGACAGATACGCAGTATTTT. This translates into CASSYLTEYRTDTQYF.